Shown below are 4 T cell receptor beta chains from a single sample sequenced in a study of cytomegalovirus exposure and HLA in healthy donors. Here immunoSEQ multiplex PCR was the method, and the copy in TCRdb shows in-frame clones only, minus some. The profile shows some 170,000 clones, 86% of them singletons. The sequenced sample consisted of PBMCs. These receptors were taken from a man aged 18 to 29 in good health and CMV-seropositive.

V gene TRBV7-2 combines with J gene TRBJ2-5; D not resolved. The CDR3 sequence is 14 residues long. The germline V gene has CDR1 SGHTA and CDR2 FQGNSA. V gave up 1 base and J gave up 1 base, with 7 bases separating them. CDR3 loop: CASSLGQSQETQYF. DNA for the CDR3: TGTGCCAGCAGCTTAGGGCAGTCCCAAGAGACCCAGTACTTC.

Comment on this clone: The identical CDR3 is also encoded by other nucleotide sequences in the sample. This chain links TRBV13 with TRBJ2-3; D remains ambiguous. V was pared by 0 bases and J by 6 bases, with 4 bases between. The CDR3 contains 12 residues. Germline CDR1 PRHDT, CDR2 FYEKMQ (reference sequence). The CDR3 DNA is TGTGCCAGCAGCTTAGGCCGGGATACGCAGTATTTT. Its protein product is CASSLGRDTQYF.

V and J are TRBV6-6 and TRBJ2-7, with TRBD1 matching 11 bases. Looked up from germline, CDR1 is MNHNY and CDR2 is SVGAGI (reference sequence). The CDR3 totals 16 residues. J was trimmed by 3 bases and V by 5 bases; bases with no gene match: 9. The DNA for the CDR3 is TGTGCCAGCAGTCCCCACTCCGGGACAGGGGGCTACGAGCAGTACTTC. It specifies CASSPHSGTGGYEQYF.

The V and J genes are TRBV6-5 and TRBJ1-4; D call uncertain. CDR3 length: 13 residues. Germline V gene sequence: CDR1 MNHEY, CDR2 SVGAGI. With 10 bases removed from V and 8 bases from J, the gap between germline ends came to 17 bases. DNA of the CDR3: TGTGCCACCGGGAGGACCGACGGGGAAAAACTGTTTTTT. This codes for CATGRTDGEKLFF.